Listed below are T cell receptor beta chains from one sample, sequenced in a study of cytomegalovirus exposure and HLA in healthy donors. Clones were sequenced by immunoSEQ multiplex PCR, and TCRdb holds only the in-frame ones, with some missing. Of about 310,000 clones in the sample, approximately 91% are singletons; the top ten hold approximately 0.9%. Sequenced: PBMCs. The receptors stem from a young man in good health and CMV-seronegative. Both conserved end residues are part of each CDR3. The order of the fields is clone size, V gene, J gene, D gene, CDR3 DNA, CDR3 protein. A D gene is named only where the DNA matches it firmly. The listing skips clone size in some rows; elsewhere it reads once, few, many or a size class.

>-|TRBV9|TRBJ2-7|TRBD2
TGTGCCAGCAGCGTAGGGTTCGGGGGGTACGAGCAGTACTTC
CASSVGFGGYEQYF
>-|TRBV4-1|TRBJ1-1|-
TGCGCCAGCAGCCAAAGACAGCTTTCGAACACTGAAGCTTTCTTT
CASSQRQLSNTEAFF
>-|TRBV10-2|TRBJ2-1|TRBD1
TGCGCCAGCAGAGCTGGGACAGTTAGTCTCAATGAGCAGTTCTTC
CASRAGTVSLNEQFF
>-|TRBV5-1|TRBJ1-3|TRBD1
TGCGCCAGCAGCCAAGGGACAGGGGGTCTTCGTAACACCATATATTTT
CASSQGTGGLRNTIYF
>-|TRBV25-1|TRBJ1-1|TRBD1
TGTGCCAGCAGTGACTTGTGGACAGGAGCGAACACTGAAGCTTTCTTT
CASSDLWTGANTEAFF
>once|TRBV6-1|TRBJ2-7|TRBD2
TGTGCCAGCAGTGAACTAAAGGGGAGGGGAGAGCAGTACTTC
CASSELKGRGEQYF
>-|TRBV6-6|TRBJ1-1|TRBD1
TGTGCCAGCAGAATTACAGGGGACCCGGCGAACGAAGCTTTCTTT
CASRITGDPANEAFF
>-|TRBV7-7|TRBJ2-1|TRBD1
TGTGCCAGCAGCCACGGACAGGGGGTGGCAAATGAGCAGTTCTTC
CASSHGQGVANEQFF
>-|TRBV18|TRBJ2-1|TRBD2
TGTGCCAGCTCACGACTAGCGGGGGCGAGATTTTACAATGAGCAGTTCTTC
CASSRLAGARFYNEQFF
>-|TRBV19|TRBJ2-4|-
TGTGCCAGTAGTATAGCCGGGAAAAACATTCAGTACTTC
CASSIAGKNIQYF
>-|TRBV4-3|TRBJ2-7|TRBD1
TGCGCCAGCAGCCAAGGGACAGGGCGATCCTACGAGCAGTACTTC
CASSQGTGRSYEQYF
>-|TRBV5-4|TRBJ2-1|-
TGTGCCAGCAGCTTGGACACAGGGTTCGATGAGCAGTTCTTC
CASSLDTGFDEQFF
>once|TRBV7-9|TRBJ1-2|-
TGTGCCAGCAGAACGGGGGTGGATGGCTACACCTTC
CASRTGVDGYTF
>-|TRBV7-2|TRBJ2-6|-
TGTGCCAGCAGCTTATTTGCCCAGGTCCACTCTGGGGCCAACGTCCTGACTTTC
CASSLFAQVHSGANVLTF
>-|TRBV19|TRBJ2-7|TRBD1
TGTGCCAGTAGTATAACAGGGGGGCGCGGACTCTACGAGCAGTACTTC
CASSITGGRGLYEQYF
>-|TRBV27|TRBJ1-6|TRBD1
TGTGCCAGCAGTATAAGACAGGGATCACCCCTCCACTTT
CASSIRQGSPLHF
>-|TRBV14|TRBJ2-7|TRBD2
TGTGCCAGCAGCCAAGGAGAGGGGACTAGCGGGGCCTACGAGCAGTACTTC
CASSQGEGTSGAYEQYF
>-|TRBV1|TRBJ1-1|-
TGCACCAGCAGCCAACCCACACCCCGGACGCGGGAAAACACTGAAGCTTTCTTT
CTSSQPTPRTRENTEAFF
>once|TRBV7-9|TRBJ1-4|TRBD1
TGTGCCAGCAGCTTGACAGGGGCGGGGGAAAAACTGTTTTTT
CASSLTGAGEKLFF
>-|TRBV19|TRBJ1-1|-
TGTGCCAGTAGTATAACGGGGGACACTGAAGCTTTCTTT
CASSITGDTEAFF
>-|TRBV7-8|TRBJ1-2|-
TGTGCCAGCAGCCGGAACCCTATTCAGGGCCCTGAAGTGTATGGCTACACCTTC
CASSRNPIQGPEVYGYTF
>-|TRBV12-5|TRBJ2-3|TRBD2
TGTGCTAGTGGTCGGTCTGGACTAGCGGGGGCCCTAAGGGCAGATACGCAGTATTTT
CASGRSGLAGALRADTQYF
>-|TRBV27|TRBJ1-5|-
TGTGCCAGTTGGGGAGGGACCAATCAGCCCCAGCATTTT
CASWGGTNQPQHF
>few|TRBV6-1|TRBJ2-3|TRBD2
TGTGCCAGCAGTGATCAAGCGGGGGGTAGCACAGATACGCAGTATTTT
CASSDQAGGSTDTQYF
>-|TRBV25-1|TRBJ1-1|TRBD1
TGTGCCAGCAGTGGACAGGGTCGATCTGAAGCTTTCTTT
CASSGQGRSEAFF
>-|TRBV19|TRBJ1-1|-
TGTGCCAGTAGTATAAACCGGTTTTATCCTCTAACTGAAGCTTTCTTT
CASSINRFYPLTEAFF
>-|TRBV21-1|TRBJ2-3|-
TGTGCCAGCAGCATTCTGGACAGTCCTAGCACAGATACGCAGTATTTT
CASSILDSPSTDTQYF
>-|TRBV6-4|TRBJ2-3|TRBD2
TGTGCCAGCAGTGACTCGTTCGTCGGGACTAGCGGAGGCACAGATACGCAGTATTTT
CASSDSFVGTSGGTDTQYF
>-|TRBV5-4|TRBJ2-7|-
TGTGCCACCAAAATCACGGGTACCTACGAGCAGTACTTC
CATKITGTYEQYF
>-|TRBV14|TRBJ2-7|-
TGTGCCAGCAGCCCATACCTAGGGGGAAGCTCCTACGAGCAGTACTTC
CASSPYLGGSSYEQYF
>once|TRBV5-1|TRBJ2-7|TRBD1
TGCGCCAGCAGCTTGGTGGGGACAGGGAGAAAAACGTCCTACGAGCAGTACTTC
CASSLVGTGRKTSYEQYF
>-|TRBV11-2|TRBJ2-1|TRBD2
TGTGCCAGCAGCTACGGGGGGGATCAGCAGTTCTTC
CASSYGGDQQFF